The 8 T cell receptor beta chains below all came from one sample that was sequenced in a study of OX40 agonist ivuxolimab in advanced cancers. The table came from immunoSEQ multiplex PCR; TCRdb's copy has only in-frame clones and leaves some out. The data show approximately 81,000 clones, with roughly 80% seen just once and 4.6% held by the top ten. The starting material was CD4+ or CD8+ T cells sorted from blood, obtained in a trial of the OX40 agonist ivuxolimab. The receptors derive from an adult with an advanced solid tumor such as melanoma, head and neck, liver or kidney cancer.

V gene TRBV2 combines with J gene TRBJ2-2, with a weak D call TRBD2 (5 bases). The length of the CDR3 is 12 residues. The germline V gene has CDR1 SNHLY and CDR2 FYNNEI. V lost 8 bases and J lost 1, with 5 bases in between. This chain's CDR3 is CASGGNTGELFF. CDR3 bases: TGTGCCAGCGGAGGGAACACCGGGGAGCTGTTTTTT.

CDR3 nucleotides: TGTGCCAGCAGCTCCCCGGGGCAAGAGACCCAGTACTTC. Protein product: CASSSPGQETQYF. The J gene is TRBJ2-5, the V gene TRBV6-5; possibly TRBD2 for D (5 bases). The CDR3 contains 13 residues. V was cut by 6 bases and J by 2 bases, with 10 bases left in between. The germline gives CDR1 MNHEY, CDR2 SVGAGI.

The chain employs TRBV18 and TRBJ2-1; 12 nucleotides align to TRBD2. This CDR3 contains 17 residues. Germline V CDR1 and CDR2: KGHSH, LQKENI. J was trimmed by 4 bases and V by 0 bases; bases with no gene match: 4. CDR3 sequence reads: CASSPPSGTSGYNEQFF. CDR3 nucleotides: TGTGCCAGCTCACCACCTTCTGGGACTAGCGGGTACAATGAGCAGTTCTTC.

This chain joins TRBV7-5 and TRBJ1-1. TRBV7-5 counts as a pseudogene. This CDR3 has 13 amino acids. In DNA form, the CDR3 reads TGTGCCACCGGGTACGCTTGGGACACTGAAGCTTTCTTT. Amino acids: CATGYAWDTEAFF.

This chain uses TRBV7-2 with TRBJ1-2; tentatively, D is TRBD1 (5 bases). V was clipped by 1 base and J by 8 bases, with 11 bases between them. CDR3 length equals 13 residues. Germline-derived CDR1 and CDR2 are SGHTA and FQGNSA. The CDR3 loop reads CASSLGIGEGYTF. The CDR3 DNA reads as TGTGCCAGCAGCTTAGGAATAGGGGAAGGCTACACCTTC.

The CDR3, as DNA: TGTGCCAGCTCACCACCGGGACAGGGAGGGGAGACCCAGTACTTC. Translation gives CASSPPGQGGETQYF. The chain recombines TRBV18 with TRBJ2-5; 9 bases fit TRBD1. CDR3 length: 15 residues. Germline V gene lookup returns CDR1 KGHSH and CDR2 LQKENI. V was pared by 0 bases and J by 5 bases, with 4 bases of the junction left unmatched.

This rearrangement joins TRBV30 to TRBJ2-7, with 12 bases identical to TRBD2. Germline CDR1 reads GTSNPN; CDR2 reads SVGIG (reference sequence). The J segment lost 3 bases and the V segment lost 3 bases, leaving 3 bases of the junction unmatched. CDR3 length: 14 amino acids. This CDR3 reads CAWRMGLAGYEQYF. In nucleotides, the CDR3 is TGTGCCTGGAGGATGGGACTAGCGGGCTACGAGCAGTACTTC.

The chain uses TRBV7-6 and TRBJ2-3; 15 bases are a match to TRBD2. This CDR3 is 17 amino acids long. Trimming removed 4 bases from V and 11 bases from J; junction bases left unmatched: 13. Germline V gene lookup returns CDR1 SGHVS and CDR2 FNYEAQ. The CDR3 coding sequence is TGTGCCAGCAGCTCCGAGGGACTAGCGGGGGGTACGACCAGGCAGTATTTT. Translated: CASSSEGLAGGTTRQYF.